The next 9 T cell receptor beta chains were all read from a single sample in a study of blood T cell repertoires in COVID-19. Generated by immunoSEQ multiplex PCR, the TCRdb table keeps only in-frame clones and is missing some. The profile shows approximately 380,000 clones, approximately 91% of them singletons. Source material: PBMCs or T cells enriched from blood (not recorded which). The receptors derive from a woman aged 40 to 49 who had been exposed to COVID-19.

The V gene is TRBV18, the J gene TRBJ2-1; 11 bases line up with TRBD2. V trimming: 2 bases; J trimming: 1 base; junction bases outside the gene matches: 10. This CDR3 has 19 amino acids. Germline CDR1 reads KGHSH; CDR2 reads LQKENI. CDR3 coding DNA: TGTGCCAGCTCACCAATAGCGGGGGGGCCCGTCGGTTCCTACAATGAGCAGTTCTTC. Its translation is CASSPIAGGPVGSYNEQFF.

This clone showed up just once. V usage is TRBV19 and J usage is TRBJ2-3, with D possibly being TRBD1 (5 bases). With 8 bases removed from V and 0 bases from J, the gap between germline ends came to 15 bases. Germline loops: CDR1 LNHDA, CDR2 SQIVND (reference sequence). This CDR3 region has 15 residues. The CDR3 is CASLPGPTSTDTQYF. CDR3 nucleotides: TGTGCCAGTCTTCCAGGGCCGACTAGCACAGATACGCAGTATTTT. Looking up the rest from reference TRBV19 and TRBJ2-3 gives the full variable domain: DGGITQSPKYLFRKEGQNVTLSCEQNLNHDAMYWYRQDPGQGLRLIYYSQIVNDFQKGDIAEGYSVSREKKESFPLTVTSAQKNPTAFYLCASLPGPTSTDTQYFGPGTRLTVL.

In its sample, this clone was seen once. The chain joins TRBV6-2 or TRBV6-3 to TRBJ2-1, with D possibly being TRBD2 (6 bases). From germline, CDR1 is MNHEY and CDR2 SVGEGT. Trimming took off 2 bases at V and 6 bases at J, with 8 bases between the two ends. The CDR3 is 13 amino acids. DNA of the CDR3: TGTGCCAGCAGTTACGCGGGGCGCAATGAGCAGTTCTTC. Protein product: CASSYAGRNEQFF.

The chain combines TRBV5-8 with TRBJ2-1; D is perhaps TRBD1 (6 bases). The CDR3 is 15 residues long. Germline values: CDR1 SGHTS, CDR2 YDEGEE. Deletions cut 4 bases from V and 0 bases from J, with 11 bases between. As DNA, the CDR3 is TGTGCCAGCAGCCCGGGACAAAGCTCCTACAATGAGCAGTTCTTC. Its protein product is CASSPGQSSYNEQFF.

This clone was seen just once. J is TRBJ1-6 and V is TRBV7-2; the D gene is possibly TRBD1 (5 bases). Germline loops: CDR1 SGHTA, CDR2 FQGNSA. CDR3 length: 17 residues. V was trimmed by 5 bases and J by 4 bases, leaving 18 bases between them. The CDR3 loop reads CASSLDRVMEYNSPLHF. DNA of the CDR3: TGTGCCAGCAGCCTAGACAGAGTAATGGAATATAATTCACCCCTCCACTTT.

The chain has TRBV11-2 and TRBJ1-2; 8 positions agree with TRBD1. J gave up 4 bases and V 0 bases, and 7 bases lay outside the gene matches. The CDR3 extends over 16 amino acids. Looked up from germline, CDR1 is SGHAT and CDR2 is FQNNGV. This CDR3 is CASSLDLSGQAYGYTF. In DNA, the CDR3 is TGTGCCAGCAGCTTAGATCTGTCGGGACAGGCCTATGGCTACACCTTC. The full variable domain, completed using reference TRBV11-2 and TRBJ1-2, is EAGVAQSPRYKIIEKRQSVAFWCNPISGHATLYWYQQILGQGPKLLIQFQNNGVVDDSQLPKDRFSAERLKGVDSTLKIQPAKLEDSAVYLCASSLDLSGQAYGYTFGSGTRLTVV.

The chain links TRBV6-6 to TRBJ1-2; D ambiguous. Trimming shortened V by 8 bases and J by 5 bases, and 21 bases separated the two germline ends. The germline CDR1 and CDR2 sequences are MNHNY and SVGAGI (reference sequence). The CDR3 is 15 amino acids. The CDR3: CASREGGRNTYGYTF. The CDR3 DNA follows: TGTGCCAGCCGGGAGGGAGGCAGAAACACTTATGGCTACACCTTC.

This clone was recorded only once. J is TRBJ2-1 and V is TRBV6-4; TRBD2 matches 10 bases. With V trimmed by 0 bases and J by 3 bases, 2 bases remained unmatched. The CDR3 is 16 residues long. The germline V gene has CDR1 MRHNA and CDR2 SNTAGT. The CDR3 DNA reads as TGTGCCAGCAGTGACTCGCTAGCGGGGGACTACAATGAGCAGTTCTTC. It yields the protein CASSDSLAGDYNEQFF.

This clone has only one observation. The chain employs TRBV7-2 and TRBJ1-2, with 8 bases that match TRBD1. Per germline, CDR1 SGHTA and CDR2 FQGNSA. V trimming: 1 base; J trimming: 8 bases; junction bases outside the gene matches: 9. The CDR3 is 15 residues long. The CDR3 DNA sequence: TGTGCCAGCAGCTTAGGGCAGGGGGCTTCCTGGGGCTACACCTTC. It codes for CASSLGQGASWGYTF.